The following is a T cell receptor beta chain sequence with its context. In the original analysis: Estimation of nucleated cell counts relied on the amplification of reference gene primers. Sequencing was performed with immunoSEQ multiplex PCR; in TCRdb, only in-frame clones are kept and a portion is missing. V and J calls and clone size are as listed in that table; D and trimming were resolved from the DNA. The sample holds tens of thousands of clones, roughly 88% seen once. This sample was taken from a study of blood T cell repertoires in COVID-19. Across the study: Italy, Spain and the United States were the sources of the convalescent and acute COVID-19 samples. T cells, B-cell-depleted T cells, or PBMCs supplied cDNA or gDNA.

Specimen: peripheral blood. The sequence derives from a woman in her thirties or forties with acute or convalescent COVID-19.

CDR3 sequence: CASFRGNTEAFF. The CDR3, as DNA: TGTGCCAGTTTTAGGGGGAACACTGAAGCTTTCTTT. The chain couples TRBV12-3 or TRBV12-4 to TRBJ1-1; TRBD1 might be the D (5 bases). V was shortened by 9 bases and J by 1 base, with 9 bases between the two germline ends. This CDR3 comprises 12 residues.